The entry that follows covers one TCR beta chain sequence. In its sample, this clonotype was seen many times. Its antigen target is currently unknown. One base away there is no much larger clone; base qualities are not given. This sample was taken from a study of human T cells and chemical hapten exposure (dated by TCRdb to 2020 to 2023). Background for the entire study: The libraries were sequenced as a pool, and the TCR yield per sample differed mostly because of small variations in library volumes within the pool. The study tracked peripheral blood TCR repertoire changes in vivo during primary and secondary sensitization to the hapten diphenylcyclopropenone (DPC) in alopecia patients. Each blood RNA sample was used to sequence both TCR alpha and TCR beta chains.

Receptor amplification or capture employed RACE. TCRdb lists the instrument as NextSeq 500. During library preparation, unique molecular identifiers were attached to individual cDNA molecules so that TCRs could be counted quantitatively and reproducibly. The original pipeline was this. The median number of TCRs per sample was around 96,000, ranging from roughly 20,000 to 700,000. V, J and CDR3 annotation of the TCR reads was performed with the Decombinator software suite. For the PS versus PT1 abundance plots, all samples were subsampled to the same number of TCRs (28,000). TCRs were defined as expanded if absent before sensitization and observed at least eight times at the 2-week time point. TCRdb reprocessing: public reads trimmed at Q25 with fastp, clones called with MiXCR, in-frame beta chains kept. Rows merge per CDR3 protein into single entries with the most common DNA and genes. TCRdb, not the original authors, processed these V and J calls. This sample lists some 120,000 distinct CDR3 sequences; approximately 9.1% were detected once. The top ten constitute 1.5% to 2% of the sample.

The CDR3 goes from the cysteine to the phenylalanine over 13 residues. Only the CDR3 region is kept as DNA, spanning 39 bases read in frame from base 1. Between the V and J ends, shortened by 2 bases and 4 bases respectively, the junction contains 8 bases. Overall study results and their limits: No change with DPC sensitization was found in the number of TCRs above 1 in 1000 frequency, and no evidence of global repertoire structure alterations was found. After repeated subsampling, changes were observed in the strength of the expansion versus patch-test correlation and in the threshold at which the correlation became significant.

Explained via the paper, the time point label denotes: healthy volunteer bleed at 2 weeks. Unfractionated whole blood was collected in Tempus Blood RNA tubes, and total RNA was extracted from that blood. About five healthy volunteers served as TCR sequencing controls and were bled at day 0, 2 weeks and 6 weeks. Source material: whole blood. The receptor comes from a male donor in good health. Some clones in this sample may be carry-over from other donors' samples. This sequence uses TRBV12-3 or TRBV12-4 and TRBJ1-2, with the D gene uncertain. Here the CDR3 is given as CASSLRRRYGYTF. The nucleotide sequence is given as TGTGCCAGCAGTTTACGACGGCGCTATGGCTACACCTTC.